This T cell receptor beta chain is drawn from a study of blood T cell repertoires in COVID-19. Looking at the study overall: Both acute and convalescent COVID-19 samples were obtained from the United States, Italy and Spain. T cells, B-cell-depleted T cells, or PBMCs supplied cDNA or gDNA.

Clones were sequenced by immunoSEQ multiplex PCR, and TCRdb holds only the in-frame ones, with some missing. The table records approximately 260,000 clones, over 85% of them present only once. The sequence came from an older woman who had recovered from COVID-19. Input material: PBMCs or T cells enriched from blood (not recorded which).

This CDR3 reads CASSSSEGNQPQHF. CDR3 sequence (DNA): TGTGCCAGCAGCTCGTCCGAGGGCAATCAGCCCCAGCATTTT. This chain connects TRBV7-6 to TRBJ1-5; D remains ambiguous. The CDR3 spans 14 residues. The V end lost 4 bases, the J end lost 2 bases, and 9 bases lay between the germline ends. Germline CDR1 and CDR2: SGHVS and FNYEAQ.